These T cell receptor beta chains were read from a single sample in a study of radiotherapy plus CTLA-4 blockade in lung cancer. Here immunoSEQ multiplex PCR was the method, and the copy in TCRdb shows in-frame clones only, minus some. The data contain some 18,000 clones, 86% of them singletons. Here the sequenced sample was peripheral blood, taken from a patient treated with radiotherapy plus ipilimumab. Every receptor here comes from a human donor with non-small cell lung cancer whose response to radiotherapy plus ipilimumab could not be evaluated. CDR3s include the opening cysteine and the closing phenylalanine or tryptophan. The order of the fields is J gene, clone size, V gene, D gene, CDR3 DNA, CDR3 protein. D genes are given only for firm matches. The listing skips clone size in some rows; elsewhere it reads once, few, many or a size class.

J gene: TRBJ2-7; clone size: .; V gene: TRBV11-2; D gene: .; CDR3 DNA: TGTGCCAGCAGCTTAGGCTTCGGCGAGCAGTACTTC; CDR3 protein: CASSLGFGEQYF
J gene: TRBJ1-1; clone size: .; V gene: TRBV18; D gene: .; CDR3 DNA: TGTGCCAGCTCACCGACATCGGCTGAAGCTTTCTTT; CDR3 protein: CASSPTSAEAFF
J gene: TRBJ1-2; clone size: .; V gene: TRBV4-1; D gene: TRBD1; CDR3 DNA: TGCGCCAGCAGGGCTCAGGGGGGACATTATGGCTACACCTTC; CDR3 protein: CASRAQGGHYGYTF
J gene: TRBJ2-3; clone size: .; V gene: TRBV6-4; D gene: TRBD2; CDR3 DNA: TGTGCCAGCAGTGGTAGCGGGACCCTAACCGGGGATACGCAGTATTTT; CDR3 protein: CASSGSGTLTGDTQYF
J gene: TRBJ1-6; clone size: .; V gene: TRBV5-1; D gene: .; CDR3 DNA: TGCGCCAGCAGCTTGGGCGCCTACGAAAATTCACCCCTCCACTTT; CDR3 protein: CASSLGAYENSPLHF
J gene: TRBJ2-5; clone size: .; V gene: TRBV1; D gene: .; CDR3 DNA: TGCACCCGGAGGCTAGCGGATAGGTGGACCCAGTACTTC; CDR3 protein: CTRRLADRWTQYF
J gene: TRBJ2-7; clone size: .; V gene: TRBV5-1; D gene: TRBD2; CDR3 DNA: TGCGCCAGCAGCACTGGGACTAGCGGGAGGCCCGAAGAAGGGCAGTACTTC; CDR3 protein: CASSTGTSGRPEEGQYF
J gene: TRBJ1-6; clone size: .; V gene: TRBV18; D gene: .; CDR3 DNA: TGTGCCAGCTCACCGCAGAATCACAGGGAATCGGCGTCTTCACCCCTCCACTTT; CDR3 protein: CASSPQNHRESASSPLHF
J gene: TRBJ2-3; clone size: .; V gene: TRBV18; D gene: .; CDR3 DNA: TGTGCCAGCTCATCCTTGACAGTGGAAGATACGCAGTATTTT; CDR3 protein: CASSSLTVEDTQYF
J gene: TRBJ2-4; clone size: .; V gene: TRBV6-1; D gene: TRBD2; CDR3 DNA: TGTGCTACACGGGAGGGCCCAGCCAAAAACATTCAGTACTTC; CDR3 protein: CATREGPAKNIQYF
J gene: TRBJ2-2; clone size: .; V gene: TRBV11-2; D gene: TRBD2; CDR3 DNA: TGTGCCAGCAGACGAGGACTAGCGGGGGGGCCTGTCGGGGAGCTGTTTTTT; CDR3 protein: CASRRGLAGGPVGELFF
J gene: TRBJ1-2; clone size: .; V gene: TRBV4-3; D gene: .; CDR3 DNA: TGCGCCAGCAGCCAAGACAGGGTTCTATCGGCTAACTATGGCTACACCTTC; CDR3 protein: CASSQDRVLSANYGYTF
J gene: TRBJ2-3; clone size: .; V gene: TRBV5-1; D gene: TRBD2; CDR3 DNA: TGCGCCAGCAGCTTGGCCGGAACAGCGGGAGGTGGGACAGATACGCAGTATTTT; CDR3 protein: CASSLAGTAGGGTDTQYF
J gene: TRBJ2-5; clone size: .; V gene: TRBV6-6; D gene: .; CDR3 DNA: TGTGCCAGCGGATACCTACAGGTGGGAGAGACCCAGTACTTC; CDR3 protein: CASGYLQVGETQYF
J gene: TRBJ2-2; clone size: .; V gene: TRBV5-1; D gene: .; CDR3 DNA: TGCGCCAGCAGCGAACAGCGGCGGGAGCTGTTTTTT; CDR3 protein: CASSEQRRELFF
J gene: TRBJ2-7; clone size: few; V gene: TRBV6-1; D gene: .; CDR3 DNA: TGTGCCAGCAGCTCGATGCAGGGTGCATCCTACGAGCAGTACTTC; CDR3 protein: CASSSMQGASYEQYF
J gene: TRBJ1-2; clone size: .; V gene: TRBV7-8; D gene: .; CDR3 DNA: TGTGCCAGCAGCTTAGTGGGGGGAGCAATTAGAGGCTACACCTTC; CDR3 protein: CASSLVGGAIRGYTF
J gene: TRBJ2-7; clone size: .; V gene: TRBV11-1; D gene: TRBD1; CDR3 DNA: TGTGCCAGCAGCCCGGACAGGGACGAGCAGTACTTC; CDR3 protein: CASSPDRDEQYF
J gene: TRBJ1-4; clone size: .; V gene: TRBV19; D gene: TRBD1; CDR3 DNA: TGTGCCAGTAGGAGGGGGGACAGTAATGAAAAACTGTTTTTT; CDR3 protein: CASRRGDSNEKLFF
J gene: TRBJ1-2; clone size: .; V gene: TRBV7-8; D gene: TRBD1; CDR3 DNA: TGTGCCAGCAGCCCCCCGGACAGGGAAAACTATGGCTACACCTTC; CDR3 protein: CASSPPDRENYGYTF
J gene: TRBJ2-1; clone size: .; V gene: TRBV14; D gene: TRBD2; CDR3 DNA: TGTGCCAGCAGAGGGACTATGCTCAATGAGCAGTTCTTC; CDR3 protein: CASRGTMLNEQFF
J gene: TRBJ2-4; clone size: few; V gene: TRBV28; D gene: TRBD1; CDR3 DNA: TGTGCCAGCAGTTACGGACAGGTCAAAAACATTCAGTACTTC; CDR3 protein: CASSYGQVKNIQYF
J gene: TRBJ2-1; clone size: .; V gene: TRBV7-6; D gene: TRBD2; CDR3 DNA: TGTGCCAGCAGCACCTTTAGCGGGGGGGGGAACAATGAGCAGTTCTTC; CDR3 protein: CASSTFSGGGNNEQFF
J gene: TRBJ2-7; clone size: .; V gene: TRBV5-1; D gene: TRBD1; CDR3 DNA: TGCGCCAGCAGCCTCGGGGGACAGGGCTCCTACGAGCAGTACTTC; CDR3 protein: CASSLGGQGSYEQYF
J gene: TRBJ1-2; clone size: .; V gene: TRBV7-8; D gene: .; CDR3 DNA: TGTGCCAGCCATATTAGCGAGATTCGGGGGGCCTATGGCTACACCTTC; CDR3 protein: CASHISEIRGAYGYTF